Described below is a single T cell receptor beta chain sequence and its context. The data were obtained in a study of blood T cells in healthy people across ages. V dropped 2 bases and J dropped 8 bases, with 13 bases sitting between them. The CDR3 has 14 residues. Germline lookup yields CDR1 MNHEY and CDR2 SVGAGI. Primers used in a second PCR of roughly 7 to 12 cycles were a sample-barcoded 5' primer and a J-beta primer mix. Each CDR3 protein gets one entry after TCRdb re-called the 5' RACE reads with MiXCR. The table lists 790,000 or so distinct CDR3 sequences, roughly 46% of them singletons. The sample comprised blood. This clonotype was sampled from a man older than 75 in good health. This rearrangement joins TRBV6-5 to TRBJ2-1, with D perhaps TRBD2 (6 bases). The CDR3 DNA reads TGTGCCAGCAGTTACCTCGGGAGCTTCGATGAGCAGTTCTTC. Amino acids: CASSYLGSFDEQFF.